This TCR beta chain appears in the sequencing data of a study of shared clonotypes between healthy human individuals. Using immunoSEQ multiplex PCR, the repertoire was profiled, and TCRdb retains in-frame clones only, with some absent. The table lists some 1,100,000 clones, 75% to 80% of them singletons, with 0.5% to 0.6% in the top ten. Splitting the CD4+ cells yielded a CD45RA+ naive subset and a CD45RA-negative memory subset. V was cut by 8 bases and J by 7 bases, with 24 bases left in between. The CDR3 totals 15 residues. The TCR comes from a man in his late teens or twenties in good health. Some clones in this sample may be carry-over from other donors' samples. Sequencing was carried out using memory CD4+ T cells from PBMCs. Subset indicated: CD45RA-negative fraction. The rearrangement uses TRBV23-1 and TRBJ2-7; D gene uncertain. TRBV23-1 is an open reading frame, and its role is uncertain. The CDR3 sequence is CASLTKRSGMKEQYF. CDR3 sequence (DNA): TGCGCCAGCCTCACCAAACGTAGTGGGATGAAAGAGCAGTACTTC.